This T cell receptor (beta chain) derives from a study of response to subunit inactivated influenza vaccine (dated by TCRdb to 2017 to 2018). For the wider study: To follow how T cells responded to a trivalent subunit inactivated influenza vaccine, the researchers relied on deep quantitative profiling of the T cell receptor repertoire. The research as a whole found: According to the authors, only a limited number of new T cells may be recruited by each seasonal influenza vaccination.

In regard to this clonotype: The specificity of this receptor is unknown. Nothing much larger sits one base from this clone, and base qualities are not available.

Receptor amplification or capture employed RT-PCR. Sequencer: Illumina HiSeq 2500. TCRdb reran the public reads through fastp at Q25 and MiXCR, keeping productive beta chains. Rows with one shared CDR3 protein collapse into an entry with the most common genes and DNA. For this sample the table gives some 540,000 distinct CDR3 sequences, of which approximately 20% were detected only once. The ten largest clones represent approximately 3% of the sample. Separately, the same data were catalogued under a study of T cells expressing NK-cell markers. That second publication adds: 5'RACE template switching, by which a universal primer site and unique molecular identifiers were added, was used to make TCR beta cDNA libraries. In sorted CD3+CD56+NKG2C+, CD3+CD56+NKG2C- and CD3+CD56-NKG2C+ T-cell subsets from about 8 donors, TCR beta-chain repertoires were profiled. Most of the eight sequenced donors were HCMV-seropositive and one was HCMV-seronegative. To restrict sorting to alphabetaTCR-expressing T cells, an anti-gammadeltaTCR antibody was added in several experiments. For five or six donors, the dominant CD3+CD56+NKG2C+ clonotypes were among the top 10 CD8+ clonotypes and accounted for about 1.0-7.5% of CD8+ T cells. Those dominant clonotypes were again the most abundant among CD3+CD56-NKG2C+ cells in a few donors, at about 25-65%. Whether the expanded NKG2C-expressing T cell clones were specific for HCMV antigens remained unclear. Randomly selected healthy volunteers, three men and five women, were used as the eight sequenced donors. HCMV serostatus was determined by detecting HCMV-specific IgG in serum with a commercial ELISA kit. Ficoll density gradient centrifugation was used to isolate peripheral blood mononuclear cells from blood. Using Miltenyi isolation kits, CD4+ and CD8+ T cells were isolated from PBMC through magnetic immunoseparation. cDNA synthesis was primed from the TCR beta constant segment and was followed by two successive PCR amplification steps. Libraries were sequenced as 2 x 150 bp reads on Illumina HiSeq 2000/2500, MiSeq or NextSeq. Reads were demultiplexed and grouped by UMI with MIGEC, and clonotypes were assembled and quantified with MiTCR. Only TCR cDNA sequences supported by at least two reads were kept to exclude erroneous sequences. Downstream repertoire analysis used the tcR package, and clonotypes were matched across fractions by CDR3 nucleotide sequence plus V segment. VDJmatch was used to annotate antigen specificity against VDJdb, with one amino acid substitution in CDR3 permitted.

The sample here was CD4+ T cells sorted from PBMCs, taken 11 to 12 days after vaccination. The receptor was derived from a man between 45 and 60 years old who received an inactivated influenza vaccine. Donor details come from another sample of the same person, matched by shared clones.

The sequenced DNA is TGCAGTGCGCCGGAACGACCTAGCCAAAACATTCAGTACTTC. Its protein is CSAPERPSQNIQYF. The chain links TRBV20-1 with TRBJ2-4, and perhaps TRBD2 as D gene, on 5 matching bases. V is pared back by 6 bases and J by 5 bases, with 17 bases lying between the germline termini. The CDR3, cysteine through phenylalanine, is 14 amino acids long. The retained sequence is limited to the CDR3, 42 bases, with the frame set at the first base. The germline V gene (reference sequence) supplies CDR1 DFQATT and CDR2 SNEGSKA.